The 23 T cell receptor beta chains presented below share a single source sample, sequenced in a study of blood T cells in healthy people across ages (dated by TCRdb to between 2015 and 2017). The library was obtained by 5' RACE. TCRdb records Illumina HiSeq 2500 as the sequencer. A second PCR of about 7 to 12 cycles was run with a J-beta primer mix and a sample-barcoded 5' primer. TCRdb reprocessed the public reads (quality trimming at Q25 with fastp, clone calling with MiXCR) and kept in-frame beta chains. CDR3 protein sequences are deduplicated, and each keeps its most common genes and DNA. Across this sample there are approximately 670,000 distinct CDR3 sequences, with 40% to 45% seen only once. The ten most abundant clones make up about 32% of the sample. The specimen sequenced was blood. The receptors shown here come from a man aged 80 or over in good health.

V usage is TRBV20-1 and J usage is TRBJ2-5; no firm D call. CDR1 and CDR2 from the germline V gene are DFQATT and SNEGSKA (reference sequence). The V gene lost 0 bases and the J gene lost 4 bases, with 12 bases spanning the gap. The CDR3 is made up of 14 amino acids. The CDR3 nucleotides are TGCAGTGCTAGAGATCGGACGGACCCAGAGACCCAGTACTTC. It is translated as CSARDRTDPETQYF.

The chain employs TRBV9 and TRBJ2-1; TRBD2 matches at 8 bases. In germline, CDR1 is SGDLS, CDR2 YYNGEE. V trimming: 3 bases; J trimming: 10 bases; junction bases outside the gene matches: 12. CDR3 length: 15 amino acids. The CDR3 coding sequence is TGTGCCAGCAGCGGCGACGGGGGGGTGCTGCCCGAGCAGTTCTTC. Translation: CASSGDGGVLPEQFF.

V usage is TRBV7-6 and J usage is TRBJ2-3, with a weak D call TRBD2 (5 bases). This CDR3 region has 17 residues. CDR1 is SGHVS and CDR2 is FNYEAQ in the germline V gene. V lost 1 base, J lost 1 base, and 15 bases lay in between. This CDR3 reads CASSLEVEGVGTDTQYF. CDR3 DNA: TGTGCCAGCAGCTTAGAAGTTGAGGGAGTGGGCACAGATACGCAGTATTTT. The complete variable domain, with remaining parts taken from reference TRBV7-6 and TRBJ2-3, reads GAGVSQSPRYKVTKRGQDVALRCDPISGHVSLYWYRQALGQGPEFLTYFNYEAQQDKSGLPNDRFSAERPEGSISTLTIQRTEQRDSAMYRCASSLEVEGVGTDTQYFGPGTRLTVL.

The V gene is TRBV6-1, the J gene TRBJ2-7; 9 positions match TRBD2. The J call may be mistaken, given a closer DNA end match to TRBJ2-5. The CDR3 runs 17 residues. Germline V gene data show CDR1 as MNHNS and CDR2 as SASEGT. The CDR3 sequence is CASSEDRIAGVLETQYF. CDR3 nucleotides: TGTGCCAGCAGTGAAGACCGAATAGCGGGAGTTTTGGAGACCCAGTACTTC.

This clonotype appeared once. This chain links TRBV24-1 with TRBJ1-5, with TRBD1 as a possible D gene (5 bases). Germline V gene sequence: CDR1 KGHDR, CDR2 SFDVKD. The V end was cut by 5 bases, the J end by 7 bases, with 11 bases between. The CDR3 extends over 13 amino acids. In DNA form, the CDR3 reads TGTGCCACCAGTGCCGGCAGGGAACAGCCCCAGCATTTT. It is translated as CATSAGREQPQHF.

This clonotype appeared many times. The chain recombines TRBV27 with TRBJ2-7; D remains unclear. CDR1 MNHEY and CDR2 SMNVEV come from the germline V gene (reference sequence). CDR3 length: 14 residues. V shed 0 bases and J shed 0 bases, with 6 bases lying between them. CDR3 sequence: CASSLSAGSYEQYF. The CDR3 bases are TGTGCCAGCAGTTTATCAGCAGGCTCCTACGAGCAGTACTTC.

In this sample, this clonotype turned up a few times. The V and J genes are TRBV3-1 and TRBJ1-2; the D is unclear. CDR1 is LGHDT, CDR2 YNNKEL, per germline (reference sequence). This CDR3 is built from 13 residues. V was trimmed by 6 bases and J by 3 bases, leaving 11 bases between them. The CDR3 DNA follows: TGTGCCAGCAGGGGCAGTGGGGACTATGGCTACACCTTC. This gives the protein CASRGSGDYGYTF. Complete variable domain (other parts from reference TRBV3-1 and TRBJ1-2): DTAVSQTPKYLVTQMGNDKSIKCEQNLGHDTMYWYKQDSKKFLKIMFSYNNKELIINETVPNRFSPKSPDKAHLNLHINSLELGDSAVYFCASRGSGDYGYTFGSGTRLTVV.

V gene TRBV2 combines with J gene TRBJ2-1; TRBD1 aligns across 11 bases. This CDR3 comprises 19 residues. The V gene end was trimmed by 3 bases and the J gene end by 5 bases; junction bases not matched to a gene: 15. Germline CDR1 reads SNHLY; CDR2 reads FYNNEI. The CDR3 region has the DNA TGTGCCAGCAGTGATAGATGGGGGATAGGACAGGGGGCGCACAATGAGCAGTTCTTC. Encoded protein: CASSDRWGIGQGAHNEQFF.

The chain carries TRBV29-1 and TRBJ2-7; the match to TRBD1 covers 7 bases. Germline CDR1 reads SQVTM; CDR2 reads ANQGSEA. The length of the CDR3 is 12 residues. J lost 4 bases, V lost 4 bases, and 4 bases had no gene match. This CDR3 reads CSVGQGEYEQYF. The CDR3 DNA follows: TGCAGCGTTGGTCAGGGGGAATACGAGCAGTACTTC.

The V call is TRBV19, the J call TRBJ2-1, with D possibly matching TRBD2 (7 bases). Germline values: CDR1 LNHDA, CDR2 SQIVND (reference sequence). Trimming pared 5 bases from V and 1 base from J, leaving 9 bases between. The CDR3 contains 14 residues. The DNA of the CDR3 is TGTGCCAGTAGTGCGGGGGCGTCCTACAATGAGCAGTTCTTC. This sequence encodes CASSAGASYNEQFF.

The chain couples TRBV4-2 to TRBJ1-1; maybe TRBD1 (5 bases). The CDR3 covers 14 residues. Trimming stripped 4 bases from V and 6 bases from J, with 15 bases between. Germline CDR1 reads LGHNA; CDR2 reads YNFKEQ. CDR3 amino acids: CASSPVVGGSEAFF. The CDR3 nucleotides read TGTGCCAGCAGCCCTGTCGTCGGGGGTTCTGAAGCTTTCTTT.

The rearrangement joins TRBV29-1 to TRBJ2-2; the D call may be TRBD1 or TRBD2 (7 bases each). CDR1 SQVTM and CDR2 ANQGSEA come from the germline V gene. V lost 2 bases, J lost 5 bases, and 12 bases lay in between. This CDR3 region has 14 residues. The CDR3 DNA is TGCAGCGTTGAAAACAGGGGAGGGACCGGGGAGCTGTTTTTT. Encoded protein: CSVENRGGTGELFF.

The gene calls are TRBV6-1 and TRBJ2-3; 8 positions agree with TRBD1. V was clipped by 7 bases and J by 5 bases; unmatched bases: 8. This CDR3 spans 14 amino acids. CDR1 is MNHNS and CDR2 is SASEGT in the germline V gene. CDR3 coding DNA: TGTGCCAGCACCGAGGACAGGGTGCAAGATACGCAGTATTTT. This encodes CASTEDRVQDTQYF.

There are a few counts of this clonotype. The CDR3 protein is CASSWGRRGQETQYF. CDR3 nucleotide sequence: TGTGCCAGCAGTTGGGGGAGAAGGGGACAAGAGACCCAGTACTTC. The genes are TRBV27 and TRBJ2-5, with D possibly called TRBD1 or TRBD2 (5 bases each). Trimming removed 4 bases from V and 2 bases from J, with 14 bases in between. Germline lookup yields CDR1 MNHEY and CDR2 SMNVEV (reference sequence). The CDR3 spans 15 residues.

V is TRBV5-5 and J is TRBJ1-2, with 8 bases aligning to TRBD1. In germline, CDR1 is SGHKS, CDR2 YYEKEE (reference sequence). V lost 0 bases and J lost 1; bases outside the gene matches: 8. The CDR3 spans 17 residues. The CDR3 region has the DNA TGTGCCAGCAGCTTGGATTTAGGGGACAGGCTTAACTATGGCTACACCTTC. Protein product: CASSLDLGDRLNYGYTF.

The chain has TRBV9 and TRBJ2-7; 10 bases align to TRBD1. The J call could be wrong; TRBJ2-4 is a better fit for the DNA end. Germline V gives CDR1 SGDLS, CDR2 YYNGEE. This CDR3 is 14 amino acids long. The CDR3 nucleotides read TGTGCCAGCAGCGCGGACAGGGGGGAAAACATTCAGTACTTC. This translates into CASSADRGENIQYF.

The genes are TRBV6-2 or TRBV6-3 and TRBJ2-5; 8 bases are a match to TRBD2. J gave up 5 bases and V 8 bases, and 10 bases lay outside the gene matches. The germline V gene encodes CDR1 MNHEY and CDR2 SVGEGT. The length of the CDR3 is 14 residues. The CDR3 bases are TGTGCCAGCGGGATTCGGGGGGGCCTGGAGACCCAGTACTTC. It yields the protein CASGIRGGLETQYF.

The chain links TRBV20-1 to TRBJ2-1; D may match TRBD1 or TRBD2 (6 bases each). Trimming removed 8 bases from V and 9 bases from J, with 29 bases in between. Per the germline V gene, CDR1 is DFQATT and CDR2 is SNEGSKA (reference sequence). This CDR3 contains 16 residues. Written as DNA, the CDR3 is TGCAGTCTTAGCCCCCGTGGCCGCGGGGACATGAGTGAGCAGTTCTTC. It codes for CSLSPRGRGDMSEQFF.

In its sample, this clonotype was seen many times. V gene TRBV7-2 combines with J gene TRBJ2-3; tentatively, D is TRBD1 (6 bases). V lost 5 bases and J lost 6, with 15 bases in between. Germline-derived CDR1 and CDR2 are SGHTA and FQGNSA. CDR3 length equals 14 residues. The CDR3 here is CASSTGTLKDTQYF. The DNA for the CDR3 is TGTGCCAGCAGCACTGGGACATTGAAGGATACGCAGTATTTT.

The rearrangement links TRBV28 to TRBJ2-7; TRBD1 is a possible D gene (5 bases). Germline V gene lookup returns CDR1 MDHEN and CDR2 SYDVKM. With 5 bases removed from V and 2 bases from J, the gap between germline ends came to 10 bases. The CDR3 consists of 13 residues. The DNA for the CDR3 is TGTGCCAGCAGTATCGACAGTACCTACGAGCAGTACTTC. This codes for CASSIDSTYEQYF.

This clonotype has ten or more counts. CDR3 nucleotides: TGTGCCAGCAGCCAACCCCCTAATACGCAGTATTTT. Amino acid sequence: CASSQPPNTQYF. The rearrangement uses TRBV4-2 and TRBJ2-3; D call uncertain. Germline V CDR1 and CDR2: LGHNA, YNFKEQ. This CDR3 is 12 amino acids long. Trimming cost V 2 bases and J 7 bases, with 7 bases left between them.

On this clonotype itself: A clone one base away is much larger, so this may be a read error. The chain joins TRBV7-2 to TRBJ2-7; TRBD1 matches 7 bases. The CDR3 contains 13 residues. The V gene's germline CDR1 is SGHTA and CDR2 FQGNSA. CDR3 loop: CARSQDRVYEQYF. In DNA form, the CDR3 reads TGTGCCCGCAGCCAAGACAGGGTCTACGAGCAGTACTTC.

This rearrangement joins TRBV5-8 to TRBJ2-3; possible D gene TRBD1, 6 bases. V was cut by 4 bases and J by 3 bases, with 15 bases left in between. The CDR3 spans 15 residues. Germline V gene data show CDR1 as SGHTS and CDR2 as YDEGEE. CDR3 protein: CASSGGQWETDTQYF. The CDR3 DNA reads TGTGCCAGCAGCGGGGGCCAGTGGGAGACAGATACGCAGTATTTT.